The entry below describes one T cell receptor beta chain. This clonotype was observed a handful of times. There is no known antigen for this receptor. No base quality information exists; no much larger clone differs at one position. The CDR3 spans 20 residues, from the cysteine through the phenylalanine. CDR3 DNA is the only sequence kept; it has 60 bases, read in frame from the first base. CDR1 and CDR2 are drawn from the germline V gene: MNHEY, SVGEGT. For this chain, trimming is 0 bases at the V end and 6 bases at the J end, and the number of junction bases without a gene match is 20. The treatment or condition label here, explained by the study, means: in vitro stimulation with specific CMV peptide epitopes to enrich CMV-specific T cells. The source of the sample is a study of T cell repertoires in cytomegalovirus infection (dated by TCRdb to between 2018 and 2020). For the study in its entirety: The peptide stimulations were aimed at well-studied HLA-B-restricted epitopes as well as recently identified HLA-C-restricted CMV epitopes, whose presentation resists viral immunomodulation. Donor HLA type was relevant to the analysis, because carriage of CMV infection together with the matching HLA type was indicated by public TCR beta signatures. General conclusions and limits of the study: The ex vivo response was dominated by HLA-C-restricted CMV-specific TCR beta clonotypes, which also provided the single most frequent clonotype in two of eight donors. Cumulative frequency of public TCR beta family members discriminated carriers of CMV infection plus the relevant HLA type in this cohort and an independent approximately 370-donor cohort.

Sequencing relied on an Illumina HiSeq 1500. TCRdb redid the processing of the public reads, applying fastp at Q25 and MiXCR, and retained in-frame beta chains. Each record represents a unique CDR3 protein, reported with the most common genes and DNA among its rows. Recorded for this sample are about 830,000 distinct CDR3 sequences; about 31% of them occurred a single time. Over 10% of the sample is taken by the ten largest. This TCR came from a human donor in good health (CMV status not recorded). Some clones in this sample may be carry-over from other donors' samples. The V and J genes are TRBV6-2 or TRBV6-3 and TRBJ2-3; the central 8 bases match TRBD1. The sequenced sample was cultured CD8+ T cells from PBMCs, obtained from culture after CMV antigen stimulation. The nucleotides read TGTGCCAGCAGTTACTCAGTGGGCCCCCGGACAGGGAGCGAGGCTGATACGCAGTATTTT. It encodes CASSYSVGPRTGSEADTQYF.